The rows below give T cell receptor beta chains drawn from one sample of a study of cytomegalovirus exposure and HLA in healthy donors. Assay: immunoSEQ multiplex PCR; the TCRdb copy retains only in-frame clones and omits some. The sample records 90,000 to 130,000 clones, 79% being singletons. The sequenced material came from PBMCs. The source is a woman in her late teens or twenties in good health and CMV-seropositive. The CDR3 runs from the conserved cysteine through the conserved F or W. D genes are given only for firm matches. A clone size is listed for some rows: how often the clone was seen (once, few, many), or a class if it is expanded.

v_gene	abundance	d_gene	j_gene	CDR3nt	CDR3aa
TRBV2	.	.	TRBJ1-5	TGTGCCAGCAGTCCCGACAGGTACAATCAGCCCCAGCATTTT	CASSPDRYNQPQHF
TRBV5-4	.	.	TRBJ1-1	TGTGCCAGCAGCACCTTAGACAGATCGACTGAAGCTTTCTTT	CASSTLDRSTEAFF
TRBV4-2	.	TRBD1	TRBJ2-5	TGTGCCAGCAGCCAAGCCGGGACAGGGGGCACCGTGGAGACCCAGTACTTC	CASSQAGTGGTVETQYF
TRBV5-1	.	TRBD2	TRBJ2-7	TGCGCCAGCAGCTTGGAGACTAGCGGGAGAGGGCCCTACGAGCAGTACTTC	CASSLETSGRGPYEQYF
TRBV5-6	medium-sized	TRBD1	TRBJ2-1	TGTGCCAGCAGCTACGGACAGGGGGCTTGGAATGAGCAGTTCTTC	CASSYGQGAWNEQFF
TRBV25-1	.	.	TRBJ2-1	TGTGCCAGCAGTGATTCAGGGTACAATGAGCAGTTCTTC	CASSDSGYNEQFF
TRBV4-1	once	.	TRBJ1-5	TGCGCCAGTAACTTTGATACCTTCGATCAGCCCCAGCATTTT	CASNFDTFDQPQHF
TRBV27	.	.	TRBJ2-1	TGTGCCAGCAGTTTAATACAGTCCAATGAGCAGTTCTTC	CASSLIQSNEQFF
TRBV5-1	once	.	TRBJ1-2	TGCGCCAGCAGCCTGACCGGGGGAGTCTATGGCTACACCTTC	CASSLTGGVYGYTF
TRBV18	.	TRBD1	TRBJ2-1	TGTGCCAGCTCACGAGGCCAGGGGGCGCAAGATGAGCAGTTCTTC	CASSRGQGAQDEQFF
TRBV27	.	.	TRBJ1-1	TGTGCCAGCAGTCCCAGATACGGGGAAGCTTTCTTT	CASSPRYGEAFF
TRBV6-5	.	.	TRBJ1-4	TGTGCCAGCAGTTACGTTGGACTTGGATTGGAAAAACTGTTTTTT	CASSYVGLGLEKLFF
TRBV9	.	TRBD2	TRBJ2-1	TGTGCCAGCAGCGTAGGAGCGGGAGGCCATAGGGAGCAGTTCTTC	CASSVGAGGHREQFF
TRBV7-3	once	.	TRBJ2-1	TGTGCCAGCAGCTCGTCGGGACTCAATGAGCAGTTCTTC	CASSSSGLNEQFF